The 27 T cell receptor beta chains below come from one sample, sequenced in a study of blood T cells in healthy people across ages. It was with a sample-barcoded 5' primer and a J-beta primer mix that a second PCR of roughly 7 to 12 cycles was run. TCRdb re-called the 5' RACE reads with MiXCR, one entry per CDR3 protein. The table shows 700,000 to 850,000 distinct CDR3 sequences, with about 48% occurring only once. The sequenced sample was blood. These receptors all stem from a man at least 80 years old in good health.

The V call is TRBV6-1, the J call TRBJ1-1; D is ambiguous. The CDR3 loop spans 11 amino acids. Trimming shortened V by 8 bases and J by 5 bases, and 9 bases separated the two germline ends. The germline CDR1 and CDR2 sequences are MNHNS and SASEGT. CDR3 sequence (DNA): TGTGCCAGCCCCTCCGGGACTGAAGCTTTCTTT. It specifies CASPSGTEAFF.

The rearrangement links TRBV27 to TRBJ2-6; D is possibly TRBD2 (6 bases). Trimming cost V 11 bases and J 0 bases, with 17 bases left between them. CDR1 is MNHEY and CDR2 is SMNVEV in the germline V gene (reference sequence). The CDR3 length is 16 residues. CDR3 region: CAVRFAGPSGANVLTF. As DNA, the CDR3 is TGTGCCGTCCGGTTTGCGGGACCCTCTGGGGCCAACGTCCTGACTTTC.

This chain joins TRBV24-1 and TRBJ2-5; 10 bases are shared with TRBD1. Looked up from germline, CDR1 is KGHDR and CDR2 is SFDVKD. V dropped 4 bases and J dropped 3; count of bases not matched to a gene: 7. The CDR3 contains 16 residues. DNA for the CDR3: TGTGCCACCAGTGAGCTAAGGACAGGGGGTAAAGAGACCCAGTACTTC. It encodes CATSELRTGGKETQYF.

The chain recombines TRBV3-1 with TRBJ2-3; 15 bases map to TRBD2. J was trimmed by 14 bases and V by 3 bases; bases with no gene match: 15. Germline values: CDR1 LGHDT, CDR2 YNNKEL (reference sequence). This CDR3 comprises 17 residues. CDR3 DNA sequence: TGTGCCAGCAGCCATCAACCGGGACTAGCGGGAGGCCGATACGCGTATTTT. Residues: CASSHQPGLAGGRYAYF.

V usage is TRBV9 and J usage is TRBJ2-7; D unclear. The CDR3 totals 13 residues. CDR1 SGDLS and CDR2 YYNGEE come from the germline V gene. V shed 4 bases and J shed 4 bases, with 12 bases lying between them. The CDR3 loop is CASSPLGRYEQYF. DNA of the CDR3: TGTGCCAGCAGCCCCCTGGGCCGTTACGAGCAGTACTTC.

This clonotype was found a few times. The chain recombines TRBV29-1 with TRBJ2-1; D perhaps matches TRBD2 (6 bases). Trimming stripped 1 base from V and 15 bases from J, with 13 bases between. Per germline, CDR1 SQVTM and CDR2 ANQGSEA. This CDR3 region has 11 residues. This CDR3 is CSVEGAGPGFF. Written as DNA, the CDR3 is TGCAGCGTTGAAGGCGCGGGGCCTGGGTTCTTC.

The chain employs TRBV14 and TRBJ2-1; D is unresolved. V gave up 4 bases and J gave up 4 bases, with 8 bases separating them. This CDR3 is 13 amino acids long. CDR1 and CDR2 from the germline V gene are SGHDN and FVKESK. CDR3 protein: CASSLQLYNEQFF. CDR3 DNA sequence: TGTGCCAGCAGCCTGCAGCTATACAATGAGCAGTTCTTC.

This clonotype showed up just a few times. The chain couples TRBV12-3 or TRBV12-4 to TRBJ1-2; D perhaps matches TRBD1 (5 bases). The CDR3 spans 14 residues. With 6 bases removed from V and 7 bases from J, the gap between germline ends came to 18 bases. The chain's CDR3 is CASSLLAGAGGYTF. CDR3 sequence (DNA): TGTGCCAGCAGCCTACTAGCTGGGGCAGGTGGCTACACCTTC.

This chain joins TRBV2 and TRBJ2-7; D gene unclear. Trimming shortened V by 2 bases and J by 0 bases, and 8 bases separated the two germline ends. In germline, CDR1 is SNHLY, CDR2 FYNNEI. This CDR3 comprises 14 residues. The CDR3 spells CASSERRTSYEQYF. The CDR3 DNA reads as TGTGCCAGCAGTGAAAGACGGACCTCCTACGAGCAGTACTTC.

This chain connects TRBV7-3 to TRBJ2-3, with TRBD2 matching 8 bases. The trim removed 5 bases at V and 5 bases at J, leaving 12 bases unmatched. CDR1 is SGHTA and CDR2 is FQGTGA in the germline V gene. The CDR3 spans 16 residues. This CDR3 is CASSPSGGAAGDTQYF. The CDR3 DNA reads TGTGCCAGCAGCCCCAGCGGGGGAGCGGCGGGAGATACGCAGTATTTT.

This clonotype was counted only a few times. This CDR3 reads CASSALMEQYF. Written as DNA, the CDR3 is TGTGCCAGCAGTGCCTTGATGGAGCAGTACTTC. The rearrangement uses TRBV25-1 and TRBJ2-7, with D uncertain. The V gene's germline CDR1 is MGHDK and CDR2 SYGVNS. Trimming removed 4 bases at V and 7 bases at J, with 8 bases between. The CDR3 runs to 11 residues.

The chain uses TRBV11-2 and TRBJ2-3; unclear D gene. V was clipped by 1 base and J by 14 bases, with 22 bases between them. Per the germline V gene, CDR1 is SGHAT and CDR2 is FQNNGV. The CDR3 sequence is 15 residues long. This chain's CDR3 is CASSLGTISRRYAYF. The CDR3 DNA reads TGTGCCAGCAGCTTAGGTACCATAAGCAGGAGATACGCGTATTTT.

J is TRBJ2-1 and V is TRBV7-2, with 10 positions matching TRBD2. Germline loops: CDR1 SGHTA, CDR2 FQGNSA. J gave up 0 bases and V 7 bases, and 15 bases lay outside the gene matches. This CDR3 has 19 amino acids. The CDR3 DNA sequence: TGTGCCAGCATAAATACCGGGACTAGCGACGGGAGCTCCTACAATGAGCAGTTCTTC. This encodes CASINTGTSDGSSYNEQFF.

The rearrangement uses TRBV5-1 and TRBJ2-1; 15 bases line up with TRBD2. V was pared by 2 bases and J by 1 base, with 10 bases of the junction left unmatched. CDR1 is SGHRS, CDR2 YFSETQ, per germline. The length of the CDR3 is 20 residues. The CDR3 DNA reads as TGCGCCAGCAGCTTCCACGATCCCGGGACTAGCGGGAGGTCCTACAATGAGCAGTTCTTC. Translating gives CASSFHDPGTSGRSYNEQFF.

The rearrangement links TRBV24-1 to TRBJ1-2; TRBD1 agrees at 9 bases. Per the germline V gene, CDR1 is KGHDR and CDR2 is SFDVKD. The CDR3 contains 15 residues. V lost 2 bases and J lost 5; bases outside the gene matches: 5. CDR3 sequence reads: CATSDSPGQGYGYTF. Written as DNA, the CDR3 is TGTGCCACCAGTGATTCTCCGGGACAGGGTTATGGCTACACCTTC.

This sequence joins TRBV7-3 and TRBJ2-1; 11 bases map to TRBD2. Germline V gene data show CDR1 as SGHTA and CDR2 as FQGTGA. CDR3 length equals 16 residues. The V and J ends lost 5 bases and 3 bases, in that order; junction bases with no gene match: 6. The CDR3 DNA reads as TGTGCCAGCAGCGTCGGGACTAGCGGTCGCTACAATGAGCAGTTCTTC. Translated: CASSVGTSGRYNEQFF.

A few counts support this clonotype. J is TRBJ2-7 and V is TRBV5-5; TRBD2 matches 8 bases. The CDR3 has 14 residues. The ends lost 5 bases at V and 4 bases at J; junction bases unmatched: 8. Germline V gene data show CDR1 as SGHKS and CDR2 as YYEKEE (reference sequence). CDR3 sequence (DNA): TGTGCCAGCAGGCCTCCGGGACTAGTTTACGAGCAGTACTTC. Translation: CASRPPGLVYEQYF.

The chain couples TRBV29-1 to TRBJ2-1, with a tentative D call TRBD1 (6 bases). CDR1 SQVTM and CDR2 ANQGSEA come from the germline V gene. The V gene lost 6 bases and the J gene lost 11 bases, with 23 bases spanning the gap. CDR3 length: 14 residues. CDR3 DNA: TGCAGCGTCGATTCGGGGCAGGGGTATAATAAGCAGTTCTTC. It specifies CSVDSGQGYNKQFF.

V usage is TRBV28 and J usage is TRBJ1-2, with a tentative D call TRBD1 (6 bases). Deletions cut 3 bases from V and 2 bases from J, with 10 bases between. CDR3 size: 14 residues. Germline loops: CDR1 MDHEN, CDR2 SYDVKM. For the CDR3, the DNA is TGTGCCAGCAGTTTGCCAGGGGCCAACTATGGCTACACCTTC. Protein: CASSLPGANYGYTF.

The V gene is TRBV2, the J gene TRBJ2-1; 9 bases align to TRBD1. The trim removed 8 bases at V and 11 bases at J, leaving 7 bases unmatched. Germline V gene lookup returns CDR1 SNHLY and CDR2 FYNNEI. CDR3 length equals 12 residues. The CDR3 nucleotides read TGTGCCAGCCGTCGGGGACAGGGAAAGCAGTTCTTC. Translated: CASRRGQGKQFF.

Only a few counts were recorded for this clonotype. The chain has TRBV7-9 and TRBJ2-4, with D perhaps given as TRBD1 or TRBD2 (5 bases each). The DNA end is a closer match to TRBJ2-7, so the J assignment may be wrong. CDR1 and CDR2 (germline): SEHNR, FQNEAQ (reference sequence). CDR3 size: 16 residues. The CDR3 here is CASSLSVVGDLVEQYF. The CDR3 region has the DNA TGTGCCAGCAGCTTGTCGGTTGTGGGGGATCTGGTCGAGCAGTACTTC.

This clonotype was found a few times. V gene TRBV3-1 combines with J gene TRBJ1-2; weak D call: TRBD1 (6 bases). Germline V gene sequence: CDR1 LGHDT, CDR2 YNNKEL (reference sequence). The CDR3 totals 16 residues. V was clipped by 0 bases and J by 5 bases, with 16 bases between them. CDR3 nucleotide sequence: TGTGCCAGCAGCCAAGATCGCCAAGGGGGTGTTTATGGCTACACCTTC. Residues: CASSQDRQGGVYGYTF.

This clonotype was seen more than once but under ten times. A clone one base away is much larger, so this may be a read error. This chain joins TRBV29-1 and TRBJ2-6; no clear D gene. Trimming took off 7 bases at V and 0 bases at J, with 4 bases between the two ends. Germline V gene sequence: CDR1 SQVTM, CDR2 ANQGSEA. The CDR3 totals 12 residues. CDR3 sequence (DNA): TGCAGCGCCCGCTCTGGGGCCAACGTCCTGACTTTC. Its translation is CSARSGANVLTF.

This clonotype turned up a few times. The CDR3 sequence is CASPSGEGYEQYF. CDR3 sequence (DNA): TGTGCCAGCCCCTCGGGTGAGGGCTACGAGCAGTACTTC. The chain is built from TRBV21-1 and TRBJ2-7; the table's D gene call, TRBD2, was not cross checked with the DNA. TRBV21-1 is a pseudogene locus. The CDR3 is made up of 13 amino acids.

The rearrangement links TRBV2 to TRBJ1-1, with 7 nucleotides matching TRBD1. This CDR3 has 14 residues. Germline trimming cut 4 bases from V and 1 base from J; bases unmatched to any gene: 3. Germline CDR1 and CDR2: SNHLY and FYNNEI. CDR3 DNA: TGTGCCAGCAGTGCCTACAGGGGGAACACTGAAGCTTTCTTT. Translation gives CASSAYRGNTEAFF. Looking up the rest from reference TRBV2 and TRBJ1-1 gives the full variable domain: EPEVTQTPSHQVTQMGQEVILRCVPISNHLYFYWYRQILGQKVEFLVSFYNNEISEKSEIFDDQFSVERPDGSNFTLKIRSTKLEDSAMYFCASSAYRGNTEAFFGQGTRLTVV.

This clonotype occurred once. The chain is built from TRBV14 and TRBJ2-7, with TRBD2 matching over 13 bases. Germline CDR1 reads SGHDN; CDR2 reads FVKESK. V lost 3 bases to trimming and J lost 7 bases; unmatched junction nucleotides: 9. The CDR3 runs 16 residues. The CDR3 spells CASSHYGLAGAVEQYF. CDR3 nucleotides: TGTGCCAGCAGCCATTACGGACTAGCGGGAGCGGTAGAGCAGTACTTC. Complete variable domain (other parts from reference TRBV14 and TRBJ2-7): EAGVTQFPSHSVIEKGQTVTLRCDPISGHDNLYWYRRVMGKEIKFLLHFVKESKQDESGMPNNRFLAERTGGTYSTLKVQPAELEDSGVYFCASSHYGLAGAVEQYFGPGTRLTVT.

This clonotype was detected many times. V and J are TRBV6-2 or TRBV6-3 and TRBJ1-5; TRBD1 aligns across 7 bases. Germline V gene data show CDR1 as MNHEY and CDR2 as SVGEGT. The CDR3 length is 19 residues. The ends lost 0 bases at V and 3 bases at J; junction bases unmatched: 14. The CDR3 DNA reads TGTGCCAGCAGTTACTCGATTCAGACAGGGAGTTGGGCCAATCAGCCCCAGCATTTT. Its protein product is CASSYSIQTGSWANQPQHF.